These 15 T cell receptor beta chains came from one sample sequenced in a study of T-cell reconstitution after alpha-beta-depleted transplantation in children. The TCRbeta library was prepared with unique molecular identifiers. TCRdb passed the PCR reads through MiXCR, listing each CDR3 protein once. The repertoire holds hundreds of thousands of distinct CDR3 sequences, with about an eighth as singletons. The source material was PBMCs, sampled before TCRalphabeta/CD19-depleted stem cell transplant. These receptors were obtained from a girl aged 2-15 years with congenital amegakaryocytic thrombocytopenia, due to receive a stem cell transplant.

This clonotype was seen at least ten times. The gene calls are TRBV11-3 and TRBJ2-2; 8 bases match TRBD1. This CDR3 comprises 14 residues. Germline-derived CDR1 and CDR2 are SGHNT and YENEEA. The J segment lost 6 bases and the V segment lost 5 bases, leaving 5 bases of the junction unmatched. The CDR3 sequence: CASSPGQGPGELFF. DNA for the CDR3: TGTGCCAGCAGCCCTGGACAGGGTCCCGGGGAGCTGTTTTTT.

The J gene is TRBJ1-1, the V gene TRBV5-8, with D tentatively TRBD1 (5 bases). The V and J ends lost 0 bases and 0 bases respectively, with 6 bases between them. The CDR3 runs to 14 residues. The germline gives CDR1 SGHTS, CDR2 YDEGEE. CDR3 in DNA: TGTGCCAGCAGCTTGGAGGACATGAACACTGAAGCTTTCTTT. The encoded protein is CASSLEDMNTEAFF.

This clonotype came up many times. This CDR3 reads CASSLRTNEKLFF. In DNA, the CDR3 is TGTGCCAGCAGCCTGAGAACTAATGAAAAACTGTTTTTT. This rearrangement joins TRBV5-6 to TRBJ1-4; D is unresolved. This CDR3 region has 13 residues. The germline CDR1 and CDR2 sequences are SGHDT and YYEEEE. Trimming left V 4 bases short and J 1 base short, with 5 bases between. The entire variable domain, with the rest obtained from reference TRBV5-6 and TRBJ1-4, is as follows: DAGVTQSPTHLIKTRGQQVTLRCSPKSGHDTVSWYQQALGQGPQFIFQYYEEEERQRGNFPDRFSGHQFPNYSSELNVNALLLGDSALYLCASSLRTNEKLFFGSGTQLSVL.

The V and J genes are TRBV19 and TRBJ2-1; the D is unclear. This CDR3 spans 12 amino acids. V was pared by 6 bases and J by 9 bases, with 12 bases between. The germline CDR1 and CDR2 sequences are LNHDA and SQIVND (reference sequence). DNA of the CDR3: TGTGCCAGTAGCCCCTTTGGCCTTGAGCAGTTCTTC. This sequence encodes CASSPFGLEQFF.

V is TRBV6-4 and J is TRBJ2-1; a possible D gene is TRBD2 (6 bases). Germline V gene data show CDR1 as MRHNA and CDR2 as SNTAGT. The CDR3 is 13 amino acids. V lost 2 bases and J lost 5, with 7 bases in between. CDR3 DNA: TGTGCCAGCAGTGACCGGGAGAACAATGAGCAGTTCTTC. Protein: CASSDRENNEQFF.

The V gene is TRBV24-1, the J gene TRBJ2-4; the D gene is possibly TRBD1 (6 bases). This CDR3 is built from 12 residues. Germline CDR1 is KGHDR and CDR2 is SFDVKD. V gave up 2 bases and J gave up 15 bases, with 13 bases separating them. The CDR3 region has the DNA TGTGCCACCAGTGATTACGGGACACCAATGTACTTC. It is translated as CATSDYGTPMYF.

This clonotype was detected ten times or more. Sequence at one end of the junction differs from germline and may be a read error. This rearrangement joins TRBV5-1 to TRBJ2-1; unclear D gene. Germline V lookup: CDR1 SGHRS, CDR2 YFSETQ. There are 15 residues in the CDR3. The CDR3 sequence: CASSLAARTYSEQFF. The DNA of the CDR3 is TGCGCCAGCAGCTTGGCCGCTAGGACGTACAGTGAGCAGTTCTTC.

A note on this clonotype: This sequence may be a read error, since a much larger clone differs from it by one base. The chain carries TRBV20-1 and TRBJ2-7, with D tentatively TRBD2 (5 bases). Germline loops: CDR1 DFQATT, CDR2 SNEGSKA (reference sequence). CDR3 size: 13 residues. The CDR3 sequence: CGARTGETYEQYF. CDR3 DNA: TGCGGTGCTAGAACTGGGGAGACCTACGAGCAGTACTTC.

Worth noting for this clonotype: A much larger clone sits a single nucleotide away, making a read error possible. The chain links TRBV12-3 or TRBV12-4 to TRBJ2-1; 9 nucleotides line up with TRBD1. The CDR3 length is 17 residues. CDR3 sequence: CASSHIFRDRDSNGQFF. The CDR3 DNA reads as TGTGCCAGCAGTCACATATTCCGGGACAGGGATTCCAATGGGCAGTTCTTC.

This clonotype was detected many times. The chain uses TRBV28 and TRBJ2-7; D gene uncertain. CDR3 length equals 13 residues. Germline V gives CDR1 MDHEN, CDR2 SYDVKM. V was pared by 5 bases and J by 2 bases, with 10 bases between. The CDR3 here is CASSSPGPYEQYF. As DNA, the CDR3 is TGTGCCAGCAGTAGCCCTGGGCCCTACGAGCAGTACTTC.

The chain recombines TRBV19 with TRBJ2-4; no firm D call. Looked up from germline, CDR1 is LNHDA and CDR2 is SQIVND (reference sequence). The CDR3 totals 12 residues. Trimming removed 4 bases at V and 11 bases at J, with 12 bases between. The CDR3, as DNA: TGTGCCAGTAGTACCGGCGAGGCCTTTCAGTACTTC. This sequence encodes CASSTGEAFQYF.

The table lists this clonotype with many counts. V gene TRBV6-5 combines with J gene TRBJ1-1; TRBD1 matches 10 bases. The junction had 11 bases not matched to a gene; V was cut back by 0 bases and J by 10 bases. The CDR3 totals 16 residues. Looked up from germline, CDR1 is MNHEY and CDR2 is SVGAGI. The CDR3 bases are TGTGCCAGCAGTTACTCGATCCCGGGACAGGGGAGAAGAGCTTTCTTT. It yields the protein CASSYSIPGQGRRAFF.

The sample holds a few counts of this clonotype. The V and J genes are TRBV9 and TRBJ2-2; TRBD1 aligns across 10 bases. With V trimmed by 4 bases and J by 4 bases, 13 bases remained unmatched. CDR1 is SGDLS and CDR2 is YYNGEE in the germline V gene. The CDR3 spans 18 residues. The CDR3 sequence is CASSPRGSGQGTTGELFF. The CDR3 DNA is TGTGCCAGCAGCCCTAGAGGGTCGGGACAGGGGACCACCGGGGAGCTGTTTTTT.

This clonotype has more than one count but fewer than ten. This chain joins TRBV5-5 and TRBJ2-7, with 12 bases that match TRBD2. Per the germline V gene, CDR1 is SGHKS and CDR2 is YYEKEE (reference sequence). The CDR3 runs 14 residues. J gave up 2 bases and V 7 bases, and 4 bases lay outside the gene matches. The CDR3 nucleotides read TGTGCCAGCCAAACTAGCGGGGGGACCTACGAGCAGTACTTC. It is translated as CASQTSGGTYEQYF.

This sequence joins TRBV29-1 and TRBJ1-2; TRBD1 aligns across 9 bases. CDR3 size: 17 residues. Germline V CDR1 and CDR2: SQVTM, ANQGSEA. Trimming took 0 bases from V and 0 from J; bases not matched to a gene: 8. CDR3 amino acids: CSVEDWDRALPNYGYTF. In DNA, the CDR3 is TGCAGCGTTGAAGATTGGGACAGGGCCCTACCTAACTATGGCTACACCTTC.